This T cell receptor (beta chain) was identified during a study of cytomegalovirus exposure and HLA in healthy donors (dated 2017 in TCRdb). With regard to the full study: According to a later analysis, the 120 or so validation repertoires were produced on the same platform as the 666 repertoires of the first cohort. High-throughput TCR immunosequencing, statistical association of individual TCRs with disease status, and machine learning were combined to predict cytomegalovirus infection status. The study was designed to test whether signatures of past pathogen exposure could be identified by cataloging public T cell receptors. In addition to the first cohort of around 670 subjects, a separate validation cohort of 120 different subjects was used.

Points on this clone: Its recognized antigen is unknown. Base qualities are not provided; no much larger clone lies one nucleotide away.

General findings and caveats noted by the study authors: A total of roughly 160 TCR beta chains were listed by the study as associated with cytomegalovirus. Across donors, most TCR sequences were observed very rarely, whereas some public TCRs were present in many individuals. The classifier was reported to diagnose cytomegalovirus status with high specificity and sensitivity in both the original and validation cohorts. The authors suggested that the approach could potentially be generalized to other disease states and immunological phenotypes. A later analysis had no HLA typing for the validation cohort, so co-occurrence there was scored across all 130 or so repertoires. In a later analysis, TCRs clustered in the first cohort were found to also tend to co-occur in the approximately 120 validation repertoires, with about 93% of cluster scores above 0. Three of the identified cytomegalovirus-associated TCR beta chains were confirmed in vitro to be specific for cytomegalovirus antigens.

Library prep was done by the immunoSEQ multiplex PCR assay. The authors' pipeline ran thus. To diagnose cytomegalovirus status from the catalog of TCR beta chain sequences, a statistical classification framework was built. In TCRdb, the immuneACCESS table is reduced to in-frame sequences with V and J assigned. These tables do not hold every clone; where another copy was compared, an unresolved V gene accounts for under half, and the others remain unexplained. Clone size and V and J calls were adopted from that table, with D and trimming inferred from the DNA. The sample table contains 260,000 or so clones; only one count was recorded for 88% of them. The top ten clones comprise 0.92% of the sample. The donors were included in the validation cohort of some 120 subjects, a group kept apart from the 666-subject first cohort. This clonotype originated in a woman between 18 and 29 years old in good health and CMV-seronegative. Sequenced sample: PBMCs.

CDR3 protein: CASNPLAGGDEQFF. The DNA sequence is given as TGTGCCAGCAACCCTCTCGCGGGAGGGGATGAGCAGTTCTTC. Recombination joined TRBV6-5 with TRBJ2-1; the central 9 bases match TRBD2. From the cysteine up to the phenylalanine, the CDR3 has a length of 14 residues. Here the CDR3 DNA is all that survives: 42 bases in frame from base 1. V lost 7 bases and J lost 8 bases, and the count of bases not matched to a germline gene is 9. CDR1 and CDR2 were assigned from the germline V gene as MNHEY and SVGAGI.